This is a list of T cell receptor beta chains from one sample in a study of long-term antiretroviral therapy in people with HIV. The method was immunoSEQ multiplex PCR; TCRdb's version includes in-frame clones alone and lacks a portion of them. The sample includes 48,000 or so clones, about 86% of them seen just once. Sample: unsorted PBMCs, taken 0.8 years after starting antiretroviral therapy. The receptor set was obtained from a woman younger than 30 with HIV. Both conserved end residues are part of each CDR3. Each record gives: J gene, clone size, V gene, D gene, CDR3 protein, CDR3 DNA. A D gene is named only where the DNA matches it firmly. Size is omitted from some rows. Given values are once, few, many or a class for expanded clones.

J gene: TRBJ2-1; clone size: -; V gene: TRBV7-6; D gene: TRBD1; CDR3 protein: CASSLAGTDNEQFF; CDR3 DNA: TGTGCCAGCAGCTTAGCTGGGACAGACAATGAGCAGTTCTTC
J gene: TRBJ1-5; clone size: -; V gene: TRBV2; D gene: -; CDR3 protein: CASSESGREDQPQHF; CDR3 DNA: TGTGCCAGCAGTGAAAGTGGACGGGAGGATCAGCCCCAGCATTTT
J gene: TRBJ1-5; clone size: -; V gene: TRBV2; D gene: -; CDR3 protein: CAGTTYNQPQHF; CDR3 DNA: TGTGCCGGCACGACTTACAATCAGCCCCAGCATTTT
J gene: TRBJ2-7; clone size: -; V gene: TRBV19; D gene: TRBD1; CDR3 protein: CASRGTGGSYEQYF; CDR3 DNA: TGTGCCAGTAGGGGGACAGGAGGTTCCTACGAGCAGTACTTC
J gene: TRBJ2-1; clone size: -; V gene: TRBV5-1; D gene: TRBD2; CDR3 protein: CASSPGLAGDEQFF; CDR3 DNA: TGCGCCAGCAGCCCGGGACTAGCGGGAGATGAGCAGTTCTTC
J gene: TRBJ1-2; clone size: once; V gene: TRBV28; D gene: -; CDR3 protein: CASMRANYGYTF; CDR3 DNA: TGTGCCAGCATGCGGGCTAACTATGGCTACACCTTC
J gene: TRBJ1-5; clone size: -; V gene: TRBV28; D gene: -; CDR3 protein: CASSSYPETTHSNQPQHF; CDR3 DNA: TGTGCCAGCAGTTCCTACCCAGAGACTACTCATAGCAATCAGCCCCAGCATTTT
J gene: TRBJ1-3; clone size: once; V gene: TRBV5-4; D gene: -; CDR3 protein: CASSFPLSGNTIYF; CDR3 DNA: TGTGCCAGCAGCTTTCCCCTATCTGGAAACACCATATATTTT
J gene: TRBJ1-1; clone size: -; V gene: TRBV10-3; D gene: -; CDR3 protein: CAINPGPSDTEAFF; CDR3 DNA: TGTGCCATAAACCCGGGCCCCTCCGACACTGAAGCTTTCTTT
J gene: TRBJ2-1; clone size: -; V gene: TRBV29-1; D gene: -; CDR3 protein: CSSNFGNEQFF; CDR3 DNA: TGCAGCTCTAATTTTGGTAATGAGCAGTTCTTC
J gene: TRBJ2-2; clone size: -; V gene: TRBV7-8; D gene: -; CDR3 protein: CASSRGGSRAYTGELFF; CDR3 DNA: TGTGCCAGCAGCCGCGGCGGGTCCAGAGCCTACACCGGGGAGCTGTTTTTT
J gene: TRBJ2-5; clone size: once; V gene: TRBV10-3; D gene: TRBD2; CDR3 protein: CAISDPGTSGPYQETQYF; CDR3 DNA: TGTGCCATCAGTGACCCAGGGACTAGCGGGCCGTACCAAGAGACCCAGTACTTC
J gene: TRBJ1-3; clone size: -; V gene: TRBV7-2; D gene: -; CDR3 protein: CASSLGAGQHSGNTIYF; CDR3 DNA: TGTGCCAGCAGCTTAGGAGCGGGACAACACTCTGGAAACACCATATATTTT
J gene: TRBJ2-1; clone size: -; V gene: TRBV7-2; D gene: -; CDR3 protein: CASSSLTDYNEQFF; CDR3 DNA: TGTGCCAGCAGCTCCTTGACGGACTACAATGAGCAGTTCTTC
J gene: TRBJ2-2; clone size: -; V gene: TRBV4-3; D gene: -; CDR3 protein: CASSQDFSSGLSGELFF; CDR3 DNA: TGCGCCAGCAGCCAAGATTTTTCGTCAGGACTCTCCGGGGAGCTGTTTTTT
J gene: TRBJ2-1; clone size: -; V gene: TRBV7-8; D gene: TRBD2; CDR3 protein: CASSPGRGTSGRAIEQFF; CDR3 DNA: TGTGCCAGCAGCCCCGGACGGGGGACTAGCGGGAGGGCCATTGAGCAGTTCTTC
J gene: TRBJ2-3; clone size: -; V gene: TRBV4-3; D gene: TRBD2; CDR3 protein: CASSRLLPGTSEAQYF; CDR3 DNA: TGCGCCAGCAGCCGTTTACTTCCCGGGACTAGCGAGGCGCAGTATTTT
J gene: TRBJ1-4; clone size: -; V gene: TRBV6-1; D gene: -; CDR3 protein: CASNTGSEKLFF; CDR3 DNA: TGTGCCAGCAACACCGGCTCGGAAAAACTGTTTTTT
J gene: TRBJ1-4; clone size: medium-sized; V gene: TRBV6-5; D gene: TRBD1; CDR3 protein: CASSSGQHNEKLFF; CDR3 DNA: TGTGCCAGCAGTTCGGGACAGCATAATGAAAAACTGTTTTTT
J gene: TRBJ1-2; clone size: -; V gene: TRBV27; D gene: -; CDR3 protein: CASRPAGDYGYTF; CDR3 DNA: TGTGCCAGCAGACCCGCGGGGGACTATGGCTACACCTTC
J gene: TRBJ1-5; clone size: -; V gene: TRBV27; D gene: TRBD1; CDR3 protein: CASSPDRGIQPQHF; CDR3 DNA: TGTGCCAGCAGTCCGGACAGGGGCATACAGCCCCAGCATTTT
J gene: TRBJ2-2; clone size: -; V gene: TRBV6-5; D gene: -; CDR3 protein: CASSNRSPGELFF; CDR3 DNA: TGTGCCAGCAGCAACAGGTCCCCCGGGGAGCTGTTTTTT
J gene: TRBJ2-5; clone size: few; V gene: TRBV7-9; D gene: TRBD1; CDR3 protein: CASSPPGQGGQYF; CDR3 DNA: TGTGCCAGCAGCCCTCCGGGACAGGGAGGCCAGTACTTC
J gene: TRBJ2-4; clone size: -; V gene: TRBV4-2; D gene: TRBD1; CDR3 protein: CASSSHRGSIQYF; CDR3 DNA: TGTGCCAGCAGCTCCCACAGGGGGAGCATTCAGTACTTC
J gene: TRBJ1-1; clone size: -; V gene: TRBV4-3; D gene: TRBD1; CDR3 protein: CASSQGHKTGEAFF; CDR3 DNA: TGCGCCAGCAGCCAAGGGCATAAGACAGGGGAAGCTTTCTTT
J gene: TRBJ2-2; clone size: -; V gene: TRBV25-1; D gene: -; CDR3 protein: CASSEIGGVDYGELFF; CDR3 DNA: TGTGCCAGCAGTGAAATTGGTGGGGTGGATTACGGGGAGCTGTTTTTT
J gene: TRBJ2-1; clone size: -; V gene: TRBV25-1; D gene: -; CDR3 protein: CASNGGTDYNEQFF; CDR3 DNA: TGTGCCAGCAATGGGGGTACTGACTACAATGAGCAGTTCTTC
J gene: TRBJ2-1; clone size: -; V gene: TRBV4-3; D gene: TRBD2; CDR3 protein: CASSQVGEAGAYNEQFF; CDR3 DNA: TGCGCCAGCAGCCAAGTAGGGGAAGCGGGAGCTTACAATGAGCAGTTCTTC
J gene: TRBJ1-2; clone size: few; V gene: TRBV27; D gene: -; CDR3 protein: CASSSPDRPQMGYTF; CDR3 DNA: TGTGCCAGCAGTTCTCCAGACAGGCCGCAGATGGGCTACACCTTC
J gene: TRBJ2-5; clone size: -; V gene: TRBV9; D gene: TRBD1; CDR3 protein: CASSEGTAHNRETQYF; CDR3 DNA: TGTGCCAGCAGCGAAGGGACAGCTCATAACAGGGAGACCCAGTACTTC
J gene: TRBJ2-1; clone size: -; V gene: TRBV11-2; D gene: -; CDR3 protein: CASSFSGGGTNSYNEQFF; CDR3 DNA: TGTGCCAGCAGCTTCTCTGGAGGAGGAACCAACTCCTACAATGAGCAGTTCTTC
J gene: TRBJ2-7; clone size: -; V gene: TRBV5-6; D gene: -; CDR3 protein: CASSLGSLFYEQYF; CDR3 DNA: TGTGCCAGCAGCTTGGGGTCGTTATTCTACGAGCAGTACTTC
J gene: TRBJ2-7; clone size: -; V gene: TRBV19; D gene: -; CDR3 protein: CASSSDSDGAKYF; CDR3 DNA: TGTGCCAGTAGTTCAGACTCGGATGGTGCTAAGTACTTC
J gene: TRBJ2-1; clone size: -; V gene: TRBV4-3; D gene: -; CDR3 protein: CASSQERARIADNEQFF; CDR3 DNA: TGCGCCAGCAGCCAAGAAAGGGCCAGAATAGCAGACAATGAGCAGTTCTTC
J gene: TRBJ2-5; clone size: -; V gene: TRBV27; D gene: TRBD2; CDR3 protein: CASSLSAGRGETQYF; CDR3 DNA: TGTGCCAGCAGTTTATCGGCAGGGAGGGGAGAGACCCAGTACTTC
J gene: TRBJ2-1; clone size: few; V gene: TRBV7-3; D gene: -; CDR3 protein: CASSLTGSSSYNEQFF; CDR3 DNA: TGTGCCAGCAGCTTAACAGGCTCAAGCTCCTACAATGAGCAGTTCTTC
J gene: TRBJ1-3; clone size: -; V gene: TRBV4-3; D gene: -; CDR3 protein: CASSQTTPAGPGNTIYF; CDR3 DNA: TGCGCCAGCAGCCAGACTACTCCAGCTGGGCCTGGAAACACCATATATTTT
J gene: TRBJ1-2; clone size: -; V gene: TRBV7-2; D gene: -; CDR3 protein: CASSASGDRMYGYTF; CDR3 DNA: TGTGCCAGCAGCGCCTCAGGGGATCGAATGTATGGCTACACCTTC
J gene: TRBJ2-7; clone size: -; V gene: TRBV6-4; D gene: -; CDR3 protein: CASTGPSYEQYF; CDR3 DNA: TGTGCCAGCACTGGACCTTCCTACGAGCAGTACTTC
J gene: TRBJ2-3; clone size: once; V gene: TRBV18; D gene: -; CDR3 protein: CASSPNSEDTQYF; CDR3 DNA: TGTGCCAGCTCACCAAATTCGGAAGATACGCAGTATTTT
J gene: TRBJ2-1; clone size: -; V gene: TRBV27; D gene: TRBD2; CDR3 protein: CAKGRTSGSNEQFF; CDR3 DNA: TGTGCCAAGGGAAGGACTAGCGGGTCTAATGAGCAGTTCTTC
J gene: TRBJ1-5; clone size: -; V gene: TRBV5-6; D gene: -; CDR3 protein: CASSLVGGDSNQPQHF; CDR3 DNA: TGTGCCAGCAGCTTGGTCGGAGGGGATAGCAATCAGCCCCAGCATTTT
J gene: TRBJ1-1; clone size: -; V gene: TRBV6-6; D gene: -; CDR3 protein: CASSYEVPVLNTEAFF; CDR3 DNA: TGTGCCAGCAGTTATGAAGTACCCGTATTGAACACTGAAGCTTTCTTT
J gene: TRBJ2-1; clone size: -; V gene: TRBV28; D gene: -; CDR3 protein: CASSSPLWANGYNEQFF; CDR3 DNA: TGTGCCAGCAGTTCGCCCCTTTGGGCAAACGGCTACAATGAGCAGTTCTTC
J gene: TRBJ2-1; clone size: -; V gene: TRBV28; D gene: TRBD2; CDR3 protein: CASSLPPAGVTYNEQFF; CDR3 DNA: TGTGCCAGCAGTTTACCCCCAGCGGGAGTGACCTACAATGAGCAGTTCTTC
J gene: TRBJ2-7; clone size: -; V gene: TRBV5-6; D gene: TRBD2; CDR3 protein: CASGRVRDSYEQYF; CDR3 DNA: TGTGCCAGCGGGAGGGTGAGGGACTCCTACGAGCAGTACTTC